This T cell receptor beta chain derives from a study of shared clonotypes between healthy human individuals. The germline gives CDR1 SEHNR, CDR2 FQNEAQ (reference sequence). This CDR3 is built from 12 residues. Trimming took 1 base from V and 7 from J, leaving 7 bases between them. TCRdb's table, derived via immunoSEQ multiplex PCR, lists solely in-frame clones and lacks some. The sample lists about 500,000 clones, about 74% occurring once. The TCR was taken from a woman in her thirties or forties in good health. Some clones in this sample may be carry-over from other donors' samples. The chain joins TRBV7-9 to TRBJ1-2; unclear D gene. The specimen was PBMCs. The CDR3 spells CASSLGSLGYTF. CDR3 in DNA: TGTGCCAGCAGCTTAGGCTCTCTTGGCTACACCTTC.